What follows are 29 T cell receptor beta chains derived from one specimen sequenced in a study of molecular identifiers for immune sequencing clone quantification listed by TCRdb under 2018. The library was built by means of PCR. Instrument used: NextSeq 500. TCRdb cleaned the public reads at Q25 with fastp, built clones with MiXCR and kept in-frame beta chains. Merged by CDR3 protein, the rows form single entries marked with the most common genes and DNA. The sample yields about 510,000 distinct CDR3 sequences; about 25% were counted once. Jointly, the top ten make up around 0.76% of the sample. The sample taken for sequencing was naive CD8+ T cells from blood, with Jurkat cell RNA spiked in. The sample's cell subset or site, from its label and the paper: FACS-sorted CD8+CD4-CCR7+CD45RA+ naive T cells. Source of these receptors: a human donor in good health. Some libraries in this study had Jurkat cell RNA spiked in.

This clonotype was seen more than once but under ten times. The chain joins TRBV15 to TRBJ1-2; unclear D gene. V was cut by 0 bases and J by 4 bases, with 15 bases left in between. The CDR3 runs 16 residues. Per the germline V gene, CDR1 is LNHNV and CDR2 is YYDKDF (reference sequence). The CDR3 here is CATSRDLGLRPYGYTF. The CDR3 nucleotides are TGTGCCACCAGCAGAGATCTGGGCCTTAGACCCTATGGCTACACCTTC.

This clonotype was counted a few times. The V and J genes are TRBV3-1 and TRBJ1-6; no reliable D call. Trimming removed 1 base at V and 6 bases at J, with 7 bases between. The CDR3 contains 14 residues. CDR1 LGHDT and CDR2 YNNKEL come from the germline V gene (reference sequence). The CDR3 sequence is CASSQGEGNSPLHF. The CDR3 DNA sequence: TGTGCCAGCAGCCAAGGGGAGGGTAATTCACCCCTCCACTTT.

The table lists this clonotype with a few counts. V usage is TRBV20-1 and J usage is TRBJ1-1, with D uncertain. The ends were cut back, 0 bases at V and 0 bases at J, with 14 bases in the middle. This CDR3 is 16 amino acids long. The germline V gene has CDR1 DFQATT and CDR2 SNEGSKA (reference sequence). The CDR3 loop is CSARDPADYLNTEAFF. CDR3 coding DNA: TGCAGTGCTAGAGATCCCGCGGACTATTTGAACACTGAAGCTTTCTTT.

This chain joins TRBV7-6 and TRBJ1-1; TRBD1 agrees at 8 bases. V lost 5 bases to trimming and J lost 1 base; unmatched junction nucleotides: 9. This CDR3 has 16 amino acids. Germline V gene data show CDR1 as SGHVS and CDR2 as FNYEAQ. The CDR3 nucleotides are TGTGCCAGCAGCCTATCCGACAGGGGAGCGAACACTGAAGCTTTCTTT. It encodes CASSLSDRGANTEAFF. The full variable domain, in which reference TRBV7-6 and TRBJ1-1 provide the parts outside the CDR3, is GAGVSQSPRYKVTKRGQDVALRCDPISGHVSLYWYRQALGQGPEFLTYFNYEAQQDKSGLPNDRFSAERPEGSISTLTIQRTEQRDSAMYRCASSLSDRGANTEAFFGQGTRLTVV.

This clonotype was detected once. This may arise from a read error, as a much more abundant clone is one base away. The V and J genes are TRBV19 and TRBJ2-1, with 8 bases lining up with TRBD2. The CDR3 is made up of 12 amino acids. CDR1 LNHDA and CDR2 SQIVND come from the germline V gene (reference sequence). The V and J ends lost 7 bases and 11 bases, in that order; junction bases with no gene match: 7. Here the CDR3 reads CASTGLAGKQFF. In DNA form, the CDR3 reads TGTGCCAGTACTGGACTAGCCGGTAAGCAGTTCTTC.

This clonotype was found a few times. This chain links TRBV30 with TRBJ2-1; D ambiguous. The CDR3 is made up of 13 amino acids. V was shortened by 3 bases and J by 0 bases, with 6 bases between the two germline ends. Looked up from germline, CDR1 is GTSNPN and CDR2 is SVGIG (reference sequence). The CDR3 DNA reads TGTGCCTGGAGCCTAAACTCCTACAATGAGCAGTTCTTC. Protein: CAWSLNSYNEQFF.

This clonotype was counted between two and nine times. CDR3 sequence (DNA): TGTGCCAGCAGTTTGGACCCGGACAGGGGCATAGATACGCAGTATTTT. Encoded protein: CASSLDPDRGIDTQYF. The chain joins TRBV6-2 or TRBV6-3 to TRBJ2-3; 9 nucleotides line up with TRBD1. Germline loops: CDR1 MNHEY, CDR2 SVGEGT. V shed 4 bases and J 5 bases; nucleotides not matched to a gene: 10. The CDR3 is made up of 16 amino acids.

This rearrangement joins TRBV27 to TRBJ2-3; TRBD2 matches at 11 bases. The V and J ends lost 6 bases and 3 bases, in that order; junction bases with no gene match: 8. The CDR3 is made up of 16 amino acids. Germline values: CDR1 MNHEY, CDR2 SMNVEV (reference sequence). CDR3 loop: CASRAYSGGATDTQYF. Written as DNA, the CDR3 is TGTGCCAGCAGGGCATATAGCGGGGGGGCTACAGATACGCAGTATTTT.

Many counts were recorded for this clonotype. Here the CDR3 DNA reads TGTGCCAGCAGTTCAACGGATCGACAAGAGACCCAGTACTTC. Protein sequence: CASSSTDRQETQYF. The chain carries TRBV9 and TRBJ2-5; D call uncertain. CDR1 and CDR2 from the germline V gene are SGDLS and YYNGEE. CDR3 length: 14 residues. Trimming removed 5 bases at V and 2 bases at J, with 13 bases between.

This clonotype was seen more than once but under ten times. The chain couples TRBV2 to TRBJ1-2; TRBD1 aligns across 12 bases. V lost 6 bases, J lost 6 bases, and 5 bases stayed unmatched. The CDR3 length is 14 residues. Germline CDR1 SNHLY, CDR2 FYNNEI. CDR3 nucleotide sequence: TGTGCCAGCAGGCCGGGACAGGGGGCGCATGGCTACACCTTC. This codes for CASRPGQGAHGYTF.

This clonotype came up a few times. The chain couples TRBV5-5 to TRBJ2-1; TRBD1 might be the D (6 bases). The germline V and J ends were trimmed by 3 bases and 8 bases, with 24 bases remaining between them. Germline lookup yields CDR1 SGHKS and CDR2 YYEKEE (reference sequence). The CDR3 runs to 17 residues. DNA of the CDR3: TGTGCCAGCAGCTGGGACCCGGGACCAGGGGTTGAGGATGAGCAGTTCTTC. Translating it yields CASSWDPGPGVEDEQFF.

This clonotype was observed at least ten times. This rearrangement joins TRBV21-1 to TRBJ1-3. TRBV21-1 is a recognized pseudogene. This CDR3 is built from 13 residues. The CDR3 here is CASSKKGGNTIYF. In DNA, the CDR3 is TGTGCCAGCAGCAAAAAAGGTGGAAACACCATATATTTT.

This clonotype was detected a few times. The chain links TRBV15 to TRBJ2-3; D gene unclear. V lost 3 bases to trimming and J lost 0 bases, with 13 bases between them. This CDR3 comprises 16 residues. Germline CDR1 and CDR2: LNHNV and YYDKDF (reference sequence). The CDR3 DNA sequence: TGTGCCACCAGCAGTCCGGGCGAAACTAGCACAGATACGCAGTATTTT. Its translation is CATSSPGETSTDTQYF.

Worth noting for this clonotype: At one end the junction does not follow the germline gene, possibly because of a read error. The rearrangement links TRBV20-1 to TRBJ1-1; 7 nucleotides line up with TRBD1. The CDR3 contains 14 residues. Germline loops: CDR1 DFQATT, CDR2 SNEGSKA (reference sequence). CDR3 coding DNA: TGCAGTGCCTTTGCTAGGGGGCAAAGAACTGACGCTTTCTTT. Translating gives CSAFARGQRTDAFF.

In its sample, this clonotype was seen a few times. This chain joins TRBV30 and TRBJ2-7; tentatively, D is TRBD2 (6 bases). The CDR3 is 14 amino acids. V shed 4 bases and J shed 2 bases, with 15 bases lying between them. Germline V lookup: CDR1 GTSNPN, CDR2 SVGIG (reference sequence). CDR3 residues: CAWKDSGGTYEQYF. As DNA, the CDR3 is TGTGCCTGGAAGGATAGCGGTGGGACCTACGAGCAGTACTTC. The full variable domain, in which reference TRBV30 and TRBJ2-7 provide the parts outside the CDR3, is SQTIHQWPATLVQPVGSPLSLECTVEGTSNPNLYWYRQAAGRGLQLLFYSVGIGQISSEVPQNLSASRPQDRQFILSSKKLLLSDSGFYLCAWKDSGGTYEQYFGPGTRLTVT.

The V gene is TRBV6-5, the J gene TRBJ1-6; D is uncertain. Looked up from germline, CDR1 is MNHEY and CDR2 is SVGAGI. This CDR3 has 11 amino acids. The V end lost 4 bases, the J end lost 12 bases, and 7 bases lay between the germline ends. CDR3 sequence: CASSSKLPLHF. CDR3 coding DNA: TGTGCCAGCAGTTCGAAGTTACCCCTCCACTTT.

This clonotype came up many times. The V call is TRBV7-2, the J call TRBJ1-2; D is ambiguous. There are 11 residues in the CDR3. V was clipped by 10 bases and J by 4 bases, with 10 bases between them. CDR1 is SGHTA and CDR2 is FQGNSA in the germline V gene. The CDR3 region has the DNA TGTGCCACCCCAGGTGTCTATGGCTACACCTTC. It specifies CATPGVYGYTF.

This clonotype was observed a few times. This chain connects TRBV12-3 or TRBV12-4 to TRBJ1-6, with TRBD1 identical over 7 bases. V trimming: 6 bases; J trimming: 6 bases; junction bases outside the gene matches: 8. The CDR3 has 15 amino acids. The CDR3 protein is CASRLRQGGNSPLHF. The CDR3 bases are TGTGCCAGCAGGCTTAGACAGGGCGGTAATTCACCCCTCCACTTT.

J is TRBJ2-5 and V is TRBV12-3 or TRBV12-4, with 10 bases that match TRBD2. The V gene end was trimmed by 7 bases and the J gene end by 5 bases; junction bases not matched to a gene: 4. This CDR3 has 13 amino acids. The CDR3: CASNLAGAETQYF. For the CDR3, the DNA is TGTGCCAGCAACCTAGCGGGAGCGGAGACCCAGTACTTC.

The chain links TRBV14 to TRBJ1-6; D is unresolved. Germline V CDR1 and CDR2: SGHDN, FVKESK. This CDR3 is 14 amino acids long. The germline V and J ends were trimmed by 1 base and 7 bases, with 8 bases remaining between them. CDR3 sequence: CASSQGRRNSPLHF. In DNA form, the CDR3 reads TGTGCCAGCAGCCAAGGTAGAAGGAATTCACCCCTCCACTTT.

The table lists this clonotype with many counts. The chain has TRBV30 and TRBJ2-7, with 7 bases lining up with TRBD2. V lost 5 bases and J lost 6; bases outside the gene matches: 4. The CDR3 length is 11 residues. CDR1 is GTSNPN, CDR2 SVGIG, per germline (reference sequence). The CDR3 DNA sequence: TGTGCCTGGGGTCCGGGAGGCGAGCAGTACTTC. This codes for CAWGPGGEQYF.

As for this clonotype: Just one base apart from a much larger clone, this may be a read error. This chain joins TRBV6-1 and TRBJ2-7; 11 bases map to TRBD2. The CDR3 covers 14 residues. V lost 6 bases, J lost 6 bases, and 7 bases stayed unmatched. Germline loops: CDR1 MNHNS, CDR2 SASEGT. The CDR3 DNA reads as TGTGCCAGCAGAAAGACTAGCGGGACCTCCGAGCAGTACTTC. Amino acids: CASRKTSGTSEQYF.

V gene TRBV5-3 combines with J gene TRBJ2-7; 12 nucleotides match TRBD2. TRBV5-3 is an open reading frame whose function is uncertain. V was clipped by 8 bases and J by 6 bases; unmatched bases: 21. This CDR3 has 18 residues. CDR3 region: CASSVQPSGRALYAEQYF. The CDR3 coding sequence is TGTGCCAGCAGCGTTCAACCTAGCGGGAGGGCCCTGTATGCCGAGCAGTACTTC.

This clonotype was counted ten times or more. The chain joins TRBV20-1 to TRBJ2-7; D is possibly TRBD2 (6 bases). Germline V CDR1 and CDR2: DFQATT, SNEGSKA (reference sequence). This CDR3 has 14 residues. Trimming left V 5 bases short and J 3 bases short, with 17 bases between. CDR3: CSASIVGGGYEQYF. CDR3 bases: TGCAGTGCTTCCATCGTGGGAGGAGGCTACGAGCAGTACTTC.

The chain uses TRBV6-2 or TRBV6-3 and TRBJ2-5; D might be TRBD2 (6 bases). The CDR3 sequence is 15 residues long. Between the trimmed V and J ends, which lost 3 bases and 5 bases, there was a span of 16 bases. Germline lookup yields CDR1 MNHEY and CDR2 SVGEGT. CDR3 in DNA: TGTGCCAGCAGTTATGCGCCTCAAAGCGGGGAGACCCAGTACTTC. It yields the protein CASSYAPQSGETQYF.

This clonotype has a count of ten or more. The chain couples TRBV30 to TRBJ2-1; D unresolved. V was clipped by 0 bases and J by 8 bases, with 5 bases between them. The CDR3 runs to 11 residues. Germline-derived CDR1 and CDR2 are GTSNPN and SVGIG (reference sequence). Written as DNA, the CDR3 is TGTGCCTGGAGTGTACGCTATGAGCAGTTCTTC. Its protein is CAWSVRYEQFF. The whole variable domain, remainder taken from reference TRBV30 and TRBJ2-1, is SQTIHQWPATLVQPVGSPLSLECTVEGTSNPNLYWYRQAAGRGLQLLFYSVGIGQISSEVPQNLSASRPQDRQFILSSKKLLLSDSGFYLCAWSVRYEQFFGPGTRLTVL.

This clonotype has just a few counts. The rearrangement links TRBV10-2 to TRBJ1-4, with a tentative D call TRBD1 (5 bases). Germline loops: CDR1 WSHSY, CDR2 SAAADI. This CDR3 region has 15 residues. V lost 3 bases and J 7 bases, leaving 15 bases between the germline ends. CDR3 sequence: CASSERTGGVEKLFF. The CDR3 coding sequence is TGCGCCAGCAGTGAACGGACTGGAGGGGTTGAAAAACTGTTTTTT.

This clonotype was counted only a few times. The chain carries TRBV7-9 and TRBJ2-2; tentative D call: TRBD2 (6 bases). From germline, CDR1 is SEHNR and CDR2 FQNEAQ (reference sequence). Trimming left V 5 bases short and J 1 base short, with 17 bases between. The CDR3 totals 17 residues. CDR3 in DNA: TGTGCCAGCAGCCCTACCTCCGGGACTGGGAACACCGGGGAGCTGTTTTTT. Residues: CASSPTSGTGNTGELFF.

This sequence joins TRBV11-2 and TRBJ1-5, with no clear D. V gave up 0 bases and J gave up 2 bases, with 8 bases separating them. This CDR3 has 15 amino acids. CDR1 SGHAT and CDR2 FQNNGV come from the germline V gene. CDR3 residues: CASSLEPGGNQPQHF. In nucleotides, the CDR3 is TGTGCCAGCAGCTTAGAGCCAGGAGGCAATCAGCCCCAGCATTTT.